This TCR beta chain originates from a study of cytomegalovirus exposure and HLA in healthy donors. Findings and limits, study-wide: Reported performance of the classifier showed diagnosis of cytomegalovirus status with high specificity and sensitivity.

It was the 120-subject validation cohort, separate from the approximately 670-subject first cohort, to which the donors belonged. Points on this clone: Its antigen remains unknown.

Measured with immunoSEQ multiplex PCR; TCRdb has only the in-frame clones, and not every one. The sample carries 220,000 or so clones, 90% to 95% recorded once. Trimming took 3 bases from V and 5 from J, leaving 10 bases between them. This CDR3 is 14 amino acids long. The V gene's germline CDR1 is SNHLY and CDR2 FYNNEI. The sequence derives from a woman younger than 35 in good health and CMV-seronegative. Specimen: PBMCs. The V call is TRBV2, the J call TRBJ1-4; D not resolved. CDR3 sequence (DNA): TGTGCCAGCAGTGAGGGCAGATTAAATGAAAAACTGTTTTTT. Translated, it gives CASSEGRLNEKLFF.